This paragraph covers one TCR beta chain sequence. The data belong to a study of CD8+CD57+ T cells in acquired aplastic anemia. Study-level information: Sequencing produced an average of about 9.8 million reads per healthy donor for CD4+ cells.

The CDR3 is 14 residues long. CDR1 is SNHLY and CDR2 is FYNNEI in the germline V gene. With V trimmed by 3 bases and J by 4 bases, 3 bases remained unmatched. TCR beta VDJ combinations and CDR3 sequences were profiled from genomic DNA. TCRdb called the reads again in MiXCR, with one record for every CDR3 protein. The data show roughly 64,000 distinct CDR3 sequences, around 55% seen once. Input material: sorted CD4+, CD8+, or CD8+CD57+ T cells (not recorded which) from PBMCs. V is TRBV2 and J is TRBJ1-5; 7 bases align to TRBD1. The source of this sequence is a human donor in good health, serving as a control. CDR3 coding DNA: TGTGCCAGCAGTGAGGGGGACAGAAATCAGCCCCAGCATTTT. Translation: CASSEGDRNQPQHF. The whole variable domain, filled in from reference TRBV2 and TRBJ1-5, reads EPEVTQTPSHQVTQMGQEVILRCVPISNHLYFYWYRQILGQKVEFLVSFYNNEISEKSEIFDDQFSVERPDGSNFTLKIRSTKLEDSAMYFCASSEGDRNQPQHFGDGTRLSIL.